These 24 T cell receptor beta chains originate from one sample sequenced in a study of T cells in Graves' hyperthyroidism and ophthalmopathy. From RNA transcripts, TCR beta CDR3 regions were amplified. The TCR CDR3 first-round RT-PCR relied on the HTBI primer set. TCRdb called the multiplex PCR reads again in MiXCR, with one record for every CDR3 protein. Altogether more than 600,000 distinct CDR3 sequences are present, 16% being singletons, with the ten largest covering approximately 8.4%. The material sequenced was blood. All receptors come from a man aged 18 to 30 with Graves' hyperthyroidism.

This clonotype was recorded at least ten times. The chain joins TRBV28 to TRBJ1-1; 9 nucleotides agree with TRBD1. The J segment lost 0 bases and the V segment lost 2 bases, leaving 7 bases of the junction unmatched. This CDR3 has 17 amino acids. Germline CDR1 and CDR2: MDHEN and SYDVKM. The DNA for the CDR3 is TGTGCCAGCAGTTTAGGGACAGGGAGTCGCATGAACACTGAAGCTTTCTTT. It codes for CASSLGTGSRMNTEAFF.

This clonotype was detected many times. The gene calls are TRBV20-1 and TRBJ2-5; D ambiguous. Per the germline V gene, CDR1 is DFQATT and CDR2 is SNEGSKA (reference sequence). The CDR3 has 10 amino acids. Trimming took off 4 bases at V and 5 bases at J, with 5 bases between the two ends. The CDR3 DNA reads as TGCAGTGCTACGGGCGAGACCCAGTACTTC. As protein: CSATGETQYF.

This clonotype was seen repeatedly, ten times or more. The chain uses TRBV2 and TRBJ2-3; D unresolved. Germline V CDR1 and CDR2: SNHLY, FYNNEI. V lost 8 bases and J lost 4, with 10 bases in between. The CDR3 runs 12 residues. The CDR3 DNA is TGTGCCAGCCTGAAAACCTCAGATACGCAGTATTTT. This sequence encodes CASLKTSDTQYF.

The chain links TRBV11-1 to TRBJ2-7; possible D gene TRBD2, 5 bases. CDR3 length: 16 amino acids. Germline V gene data show CDR1 as SGHAT and CDR2 as FQDESV (reference sequence). V gave up 1 base and J gave up 0 bases, with 13 bases separating them. The CDR3 spells CASSLEGGHSSYEQYF. The CDR3 DNA reads TGTGCCAGCAGCTTAGAGGGCGGGCACAGCTCCTACGAGCAGTACTTC. Looking up the rest from reference TRBV11-1 and TRBJ2-7 gives the full variable domain: EAEVAQSPRYKITEKSQAVAFWCDPISGHATLYWYRQILGQGPELLVQFQDESVVDDSQLPKDRFSAERLKGVDSTLKIQPAELGDSAMYLCASSLEGGHSSYEQYFGPGTRLTVT.

The chain couples TRBV5-6 to TRBJ1-1; weak D call: TRBD1 (5 bases). CDR3 length equals 13 residues. Germline V gene lookup returns CDR1 SGHDT and CDR2 YYEEEE. The V and J ends lost 0 bases and 6 bases respectively, with 9 bases between them. The chain's CDR3 is CASSLEAGPEAFF. CDR3 sequence (DNA): TGTGCCAGCAGCTTGGAGGCGGGGCCTGAAGCTTTCTTT. The complete variable domain, with remaining parts taken from reference TRBV5-6 and TRBJ1-1, reads DAGVTQSPTHLIKTRGQQVTLRCSPKSGHDTVSWYQQALGQGPQFIFQYYEEEERQRGNFPDRFSGHQFPNYSSELNVNALLLGDSALYLCASSLEAGPEAFFGQGTRLTVV.

The chain links TRBV12-3 or TRBV12-4 to TRBJ1-1; D may be TRBD1 (6 bases). The CDR3 runs to 12 residues. Between the trimmed V and J ends, which lost 10 bases and 1 base, there was a span of 10 bases. For the CDR3, the DNA is TGTGCCATCCAGGGGTCGAACACTGAAGCTTTCTTT. Amino acid sequence: CAIQGSNTEAFF.

This clonotype was seen repeatedly, ten times or more. The chain joins TRBV6-2 or TRBV6-3 to TRBJ1-5; D uncertain. The V and J ends lost 6 bases and 5 bases respectively, with 11 bases between them. The germline CDR1 and CDR2 sequences are MNHEY and SVGEGT. The CDR3 is 13 amino acids. The CDR3 sequence is CASSRTRDQPQHF. CDR3 DNA sequence: TGTGCCAGCAGCCGGACGAGGGATCAGCCCCAGCATTTT.

This clonotype was recorded at least ten times. Here the CDR3 DNA reads TGTGCCAGCAGTTGGACTAGCGGGAGCAGCTATGAGCAGTTCTTC. It specifies CASSWTSGSSYEQFF. The V gene is TRBV3-1, the J gene TRBJ2-1; 13 nucleotides match TRBD2. V gave up 6 bases and J gave up 8 bases; unmatched junction bases: 7. This CDR3 contains 15 residues. Germline values: CDR1 LGHDT, CDR2 YNNKEL (reference sequence).

The chain joins TRBV6-2 or TRBV6-3 to TRBJ1-1; tentatively, D is TRBD1 (5 bases). The germline V gene has CDR1 MNHEY and CDR2 SVGEGT. This CDR3 has 13 residues. With 6 bases removed from V and 9 bases from J, the gap between germline ends came to 17 bases. The chain's CDR3 is CASSAAGGWKAFF. CDR3 nucleotide sequence: TGTGCCAGCAGCGCCGCGGGGGGATGGAAAGCTTTCTTT.

This clonotype has more than one count but fewer than ten. The chain is built from TRBV5-1 and TRBJ2-7; TRBD1 might be the D (6 bases). The CDR3 extends over 19 amino acids. The germline CDR1 and CDR2 sequences are SGHRS and YFSETQ. V was clipped by 1 base and J by 4 bases, with 27 bases between them. The CDR3 reads CASSLYRTAYGLGPYEQYF. The DNA for the CDR3 is TGCGCCAGCAGCTTGTACAGGACAGCCTACGGGCTAGGCCCGTACGAGCAGTACTTC.

This clonotype was detected ten times or more. The rearrangement joins TRBV7-2 to TRBJ2-7; D could derive from TRBD1 or TRBD2 (5 bases each). Germline CDR1 reads SGHTA; CDR2 reads FQGNSA. The V and J ends lost 1 base and 6 bases respectively, with 13 bases between them. This CDR3 spans 14 amino acids. The CDR3 DNA is TGTGCCAGCAGCTTAGTGGGGGTCGAGGGCGAGCAGTACTTC. Translating gives CASSLVGVEGEQYF.

The chain joins TRBV7-9 to TRBJ2-7, with D maybe TRBD1 (6 bases). V lost 5 bases and J lost 6, with 20 bases in between. CDR1 SEHNR and CDR2 FQNEAQ come from the germline V gene (reference sequence). The CDR3 has 15 amino acids. CDR3 amino acids: CASSPFPAGVLEQYF. CDR3 coding DNA: TGTGCCAGCAGCCCCTTCCCGGCAGGGGTCCTCGAGCAGTACTTC.

This clonotype appeared many times. This sequence joins TRBV6-1 and TRBJ2-1, with 11 bases matching TRBD1. The germline CDR1 and CDR2 sequences are MNHNS and SASEGT. The CDR3 totals 15 residues. The trim removed 6 bases at V and 6 bases at J, leaving 7 bases unmatched. CDR3: CASSVPGQGGNEQFF. The CDR3 DNA sequence: TGTGCCAGCAGCGTCCCGGGACAGGGGGGCAATGAGCAGTTCTTC.

This clonotype came up many times. This chain links TRBV12-3 or TRBV12-4 with TRBJ2-1, with TRBD2 identical over 9 bases. V lost 3 bases, J lost 9 bases, and 3 bases stayed unmatched. The CDR3 extends over 13 amino acids. This CDR3 is CASSLLREGEQFF. The CDR3 DNA reads as TGTGCCAGCAGTTTGTTGCGGGAGGGTGAGCAGTTCTTC.

The chain is built from TRBV15 and TRBJ2-1; D gene uncertain. The CDR3 spans 15 residues. Germline V gene sequence: CDR1 LNHNV, CDR2 YYDKDF (reference sequence). V was trimmed by 4 bases and J by 0 bases, leaving 10 bases between them. CDR3 protein: CATSISVSSYNEQFF. CDR3 nucleotide sequence: TGTGCCACCAGCATAAGCGTGAGCTCCTACAATGAGCAGTTCTTC.

This chain connects TRBV5-5 to TRBJ2-3; perhaps TRBD2 as D (5 bases). Trimming pared 0 bases from V and 4 bases from J, leaving 9 bases between. The CDR3 length is 14 residues. Germline V gene lookup returns CDR1 SGHKS and CDR2 YYEKEE (reference sequence). The DNA for the CDR3 is TGTGCCAGCAGCTTGGATGTGGGAGCAGATACGCAGTATTTT. As protein: CASSLDVGADTQYF.

The chain links TRBV28 to TRBJ2-6; D remains ambiguous. Trimming took 1 base from V and 0 from J, leaving 13 bases between them. The CDR3 is 18 amino acids. CDR1 MDHEN and CDR2 SYDVKM come from the germline V gene. CDR3 in DNA: TGTGCCAGCAGTTTATACTGGACGGACCCCTCTGGGGCCAACGTCCTGACTTTC. This codes for CASSLYWTDPSGANVLTF.

Many counts were recorded for this clonotype. The chain links TRBV3-1 to TRBJ2-7; D may be TRBD1 (5 bases). Trimming removed 0 bases from V and 6 bases from J, with 9 bases in between. The CDR3 contains 13 residues. Per germline, CDR1 LGHDT and CDR2 YNNKEL (reference sequence). The CDR3 region is CASSQDTDSEQYF. Written as DNA, the CDR3 is TGTGCCAGCAGCCAAGATACCGACAGCGAGCAGTACTTC.

This chain joins TRBV7-8 and TRBJ2-2, with D hard to call. V was shortened by 0 bases and J by 0 bases, with 8 bases between the two germline ends. The CDR3 is 16 amino acids. Germline V gene lookup returns CDR1 SGHVS and CDR2 FQNEAQ. Here the CDR3 reads CASSLARAPNTGELFF. The CDR3 DNA reads as TGTGCCAGCAGCTTAGCGAGAGCCCCGAACACCGGGGAGCTGTTTTTT.

On this clonotype itself: A much more abundant neighbour one base away suggests this may be a read error. This chain links TRBV15 with TRBJ1-1, with D perhaps TRBD1 (6 bases). This CDR3 comprises 16 residues. Germline CDR1 is LNHNV and CDR2 is YYDKDF (reference sequence). Trimming pared 1 base from V and 1 base from J, leaving 13 bases between. CDR3: CATSRGGAAGNTEAFF. CDR3 sequence (DNA): TGTGCCACCAGCAGAGGGGGGGCAGCCGGGAACACTGAAGCTTTCTTT.

Only a few counts were recorded for this clonotype. The chain couples TRBV4-3 to TRBJ1-1, with D perhaps TRBD1 (5 bases). Germline assignment: CDR1 LGHNA and CDR2 YSLEER. Between the trimmed V and J ends, which lost 1 base and 3 bases, there was a span of 12 bases. The length of the CDR3 is 15 residues. CDR3 nucleotides: TGCGCCAGCAGCCAAGGTCCGGGGGACTACACTGAAGCTTTCTTT. Protein: CASSQGPGDYTEAFF.

The rearrangement joins TRBV7-3 to TRBJ2-2; 12 nucleotides align to TRBD2. The CDR3 has 17 residues. Germline-derived CDR1 and CDR2 are SGHTA and FQGTGA. After removal of 5 bases from V and 3 bases from J, the junction contained 7 bases not matched to a gene. Here the CDR3 DNA reads TGTGCCAGCAGCACCTCTAGCGGGAGGGGGTACACCGGGGAGCTGTTTTTT. Amino acids: CASSTSSGRGYTGELFF. Combining the CDR3 with reference TRBV7-3 and TRBJ2-2 gives the whole variable domain GAGVSQTPSNKVTEKGKYVELRCDPISGHTALYWYRQSLGQGPEFLIYFQGTGAADDSGLPNDRFFAVRPEGSVSTLKIQRTERGDSAVYLCASSTSSGRGYTGELFFGEGSRLTVL.

V gene TRBV4-1 combines with J gene TRBJ1-1, with TRBD1 identical over 7 bases. The junction had 10 bases not matched to a gene; V was cut back by 2 bases and J by 4 bases. Germline CDR1 MGHRA, CDR2 YSYEKL. The CDR3 covers 16 residues. The CDR3 sequence is CASSQRGGQAATEAFF. The CDR3, as DNA: TGCGCCAGCAGCCAAAGGGGTGGACAGGCTGCCACTGAAGCTTTCTTT.

There are many counts of this clonotype. The CDR3 DNA sequence: TGTGCCAGCAGCTTAGGCCCGGCAGATACGCAGTATTTT. Translating gives CASSLGPADTQYF. The chain couples TRBV28 to TRBJ2-3, with D unclear. V dropped 6 bases and J dropped 4 bases, with 11 bases sitting between them. Looked up from germline, CDR1 is MDHEN and CDR2 is SYDVKM. The CDR3 is 13 residues long.